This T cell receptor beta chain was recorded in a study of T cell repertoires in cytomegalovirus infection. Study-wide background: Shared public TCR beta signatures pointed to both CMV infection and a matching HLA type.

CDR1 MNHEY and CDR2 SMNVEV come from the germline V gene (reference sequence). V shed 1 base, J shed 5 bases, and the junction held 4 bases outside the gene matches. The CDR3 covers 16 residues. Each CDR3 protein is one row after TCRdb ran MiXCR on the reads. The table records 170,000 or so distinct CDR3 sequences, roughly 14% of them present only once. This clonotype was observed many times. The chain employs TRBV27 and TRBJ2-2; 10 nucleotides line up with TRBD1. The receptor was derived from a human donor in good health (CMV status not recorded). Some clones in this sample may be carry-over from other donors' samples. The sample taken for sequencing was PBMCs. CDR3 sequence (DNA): TGTGCCAGCAGTTTATGGGGACAGGGGTATACCGGGGAGCTGTTTTTT. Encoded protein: CASSLWGQGYTGELFF.